The text below deals with one TCR beta chain. Antigen specificity is unknown. Time point indicated: cycle 4 day 1 (C4D1), after less than 7 weeks of nivolumab. Each patient relapsed following autologous stem cell transplantation, and prior brentuximab vedotin exposure differed. CD4+ T cells were purified from thawed PBMCs by magnetic negative selection. CDR3 length: 13 amino acids. Germline CDR1 reads SGHVS; CDR2 reads FQNEAQ. Trimming removed 1 base at V and 0 bases at J, with 3 bases between. The data are from a study of PD-1 blockade in classical Hodgkin lymphoma. About the study: Nivolumab 3 mg/kg was given intravenously every 2 weeks. Broader study findings: Relapsed/refractory patients reportedly had lower baseline diversity than newly diagnosed patients. The drivers behind the repertoire differences, possibly disease activity or prior therapy, remain undefined.

Measured with immunoSEQ multiplex PCR; TCRdb has only the in-frame clones, and not every one. Found here are about 17,000 clones, about three quarters of them singletons; the top ten hold approximately 2.7%. The receptor was derived from a human donor with classical Hodgkin lymphoma. The chain joins TRBV7-8 to TRBJ1-1, with D unresolved. Sequences were derived from CD4+ T cells from blood, sampled before the fourth cycle of nivolumab. Here the CDR3 DNA reads TGTGCCAGCAGCTTAGTATTGAACACTGAAGCTTTCTTT. Translation: CASSLVLNTEAFF.